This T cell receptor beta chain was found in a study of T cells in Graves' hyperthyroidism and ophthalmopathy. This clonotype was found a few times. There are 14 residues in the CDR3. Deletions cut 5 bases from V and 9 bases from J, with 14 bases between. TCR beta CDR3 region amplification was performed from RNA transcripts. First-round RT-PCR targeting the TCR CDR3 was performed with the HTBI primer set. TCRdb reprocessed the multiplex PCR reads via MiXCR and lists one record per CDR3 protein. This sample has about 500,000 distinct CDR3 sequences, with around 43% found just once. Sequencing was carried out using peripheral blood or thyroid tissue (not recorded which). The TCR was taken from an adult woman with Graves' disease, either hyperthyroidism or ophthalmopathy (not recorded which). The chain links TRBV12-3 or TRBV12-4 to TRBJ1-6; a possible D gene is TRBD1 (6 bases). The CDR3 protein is CASSPGANGSPLHF. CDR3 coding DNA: TGTGCCAGCAGTCCGGGGGCAAACGGTTCACCCCTCCACTTT.